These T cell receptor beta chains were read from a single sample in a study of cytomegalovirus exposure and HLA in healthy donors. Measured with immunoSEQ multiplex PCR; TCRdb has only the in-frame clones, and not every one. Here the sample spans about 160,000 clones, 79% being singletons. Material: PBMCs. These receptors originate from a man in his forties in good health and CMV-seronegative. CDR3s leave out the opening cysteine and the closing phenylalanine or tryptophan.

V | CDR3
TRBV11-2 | ASSLGYRVDTDTQY
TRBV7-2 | ASSLGASNPYEQY
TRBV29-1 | SVEATSNRYNEQF
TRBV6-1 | ASSDAARGYGYT
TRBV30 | AYCGWGLNEQF
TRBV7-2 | ASSLELAAHNEQF
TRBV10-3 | AIRGDRTGARDTQY
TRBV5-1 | ASSPTPGTGNTGELF
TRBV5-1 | ASSLTTGNSYNEQF
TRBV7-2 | ASSPGLAGRDEQF
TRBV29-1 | SVGDSSYPGYT
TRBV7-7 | ASSLVHGGPNTGELF
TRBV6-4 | ASARGGAAYNEQF
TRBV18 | ASSPGWREGYEQY
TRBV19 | ASSTTGTSETQY